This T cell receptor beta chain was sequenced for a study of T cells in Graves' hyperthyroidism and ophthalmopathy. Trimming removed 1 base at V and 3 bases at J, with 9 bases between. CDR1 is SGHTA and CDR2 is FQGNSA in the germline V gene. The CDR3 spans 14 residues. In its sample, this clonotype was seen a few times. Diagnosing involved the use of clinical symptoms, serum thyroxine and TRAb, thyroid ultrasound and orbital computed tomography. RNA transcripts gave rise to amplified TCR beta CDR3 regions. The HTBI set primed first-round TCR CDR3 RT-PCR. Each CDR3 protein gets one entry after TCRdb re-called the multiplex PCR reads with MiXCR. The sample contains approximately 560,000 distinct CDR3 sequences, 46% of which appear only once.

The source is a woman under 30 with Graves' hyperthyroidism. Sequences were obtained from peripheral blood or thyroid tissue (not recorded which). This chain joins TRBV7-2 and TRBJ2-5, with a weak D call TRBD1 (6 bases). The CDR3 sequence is CASSLGGHEETQYF. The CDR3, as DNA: TGTGCCAGCAGCTTAGGGGGACACGAAGAGACCCAGTACTTC.